Sequencing of this T cell receptor (beta chain) was carried out in a study of blood T cells in healthy people across ages. General study points: Conclusively comparing naive with antigen-experienced cells was impossible with unsorted PBMCs. Age showed a roughly linear inverse relationship with TCR beta diversity per million T cells.

The use of a sample-barcoded 5' primer and a J-beta primer mix characterized a second PCR of roughly 7 to 11 cycles. Every sample gave at least 3 million paired-end reads containing CDR3. TCRdb processed the 5' RACE reads anew with MiXCR; each CDR3 protein has one entry. The sample contains about 1.8 million distinct CDR3 sequences, about 50% of which appear only once. Peripheral blood samples of around 9.3 milliliters were drawn from each donor. This clonotype was detected only a few times. Antigen unknown. This sequence originates from a woman aged 40 to 55 in good health. Sequenced material: blood.

In DNA, the CDR3 is TGCGCCAGCAGCCAAGCGAGGAGGGGAGGGTACGAGCAGTACTTC. This codes for CASSQARRGGYEQYF. V is TRBV4-3 and J is TRBJ2-7; 7 bases align to TRBD2. V trimming: 1 base; J trimming: 4 bases; junction bases outside the gene matches: 7. CDR1 is LGHNA and CDR2 is YSLEER in the germline V gene. The CDR3 is 15 amino acids.